Below, 25 T cell receptor beta chains from the same sample are listed, as sequenced in a study of control samples from healthy donors and cancer patients (TCRdb year 2020). Libraries were prepared through the immunoSEQ multiplex PCR assay. Drawn from immuneACCESS, this table holds only the in-frame rearrangements with V and J called that TCRdb kept. Clones are partly lost; checked studies trace under half to an unresolved V gene and leave the rest unexplained. The sample contains some 79,000 clones, about 89% of them found a single time. 7.2% of the sample comes from the top ten. Sequenced material: blood. Receptor source: a man in his fifties in good health.

The chain couples TRBV5-6 to TRBJ1-1; 8 bases are a match to TRBD1. Unmatched junction bases numbered 11, after V lost 0 bases and J lost 4 bases. The CDR3 is 17 amino acids. Germline V CDR1 and CDR2: SGHDT, YYEEEE. As DNA, the CDR3 is TGTGCCAGCAGCTTGGGGCGGCAGGGGGCGCGAGGCACTGAAGCTTTCTTT. This translates into CASSLGRQGARGTEAFF.

The genes are TRBV29-1 and TRBJ2-1; 15 nucleotides align to TRBD2. Germline loops: CDR1 SQVTM, CDR2 ANQGSEA. The CDR3 contains 14 residues. The V and J ends lost 7 bases and 10 bases, in that order; junction bases with no gene match: 8. CDR3 region: CSAGGLAGGDEQFF. The DNA of the CDR3 is TGCAGCGCCGGGGGACTAGCGGGGGGAGACGAGCAGTTCTTC.

V and J are TRBV7-8 and TRBJ1-3; D unclear. The germline CDR1 and CDR2 sequences are SGHVS and FQNEAQ. V was trimmed by 5 bases and J by 0 bases, leaving 14 bases between them. The length of the CDR3 is 16 residues. The CDR3 protein is CASSLRTSASGNTIYF. DNA for the CDR3: TGTGCCAGCAGCCTCCGGACCTCCGCCTCTGGAAACACCATATATTTT.

This sequence joins TRBV2 and TRBJ1-5; 9 nucleotides align to TRBD1. Germline loops: CDR1 SNHLY, CDR2 FYNNEI. The J segment lost 4 bases and the V segment lost 3 bases, leaving 10 bases of the junction unmatched. This CDR3 has 17 residues. DNA of the CDR3: TGTGCCAGCAGTGAGGGTCGGACAGGGGTGGGTAATCAGCCCCAGCATTTT. This gives the protein CASSEGRTGVGNQPQHF.

J is TRBJ2-1 and V is TRBV19; D unclear. Trimming shortened V by 3 bases and J by 0 bases, and 6 bases separated the two germline ends. The CDR3 has 14 amino acids. The germline V gene has CDR1 LNHDA and CDR2 SQIVND (reference sequence). The CDR3 loop reads CASSISVSYNEQFF. The CDR3 coding sequence is TGTGCCAGTAGTATCAGTGTCTCCTACAATGAGCAGTTCTTC.

The chain combines TRBV5-5 with TRBJ1-5, with TRBD1 as a possible D gene (5 bases). V shed 4 bases and J shed 0 bases, with 11 bases lying between them. This CDR3 spans 15 amino acids. Germline assignment: CDR1 SGHKS and CDR2 YYEKEE (reference sequence). The CDR3 protein is CASSPPGGSNQPQHF. The CDR3 DNA is TGTGCCAGCAGCCCTCCTGGGGGTAGCAATCAGCCCCAGCATTTT.

V and J are TRBV4-3 and TRBJ2-7; 7 bases align to TRBD1. V gave up 2 bases and J gave up 7 bases; unmatched junction bases: 8. The germline CDR1 and CDR2 sequences are LGHNA and YSLEER. The CDR3 spans 14 residues. CDR3 residues: CASSQYVGGGEQYF. For the CDR3, the DNA is TGCGCCAGCAGCCAATACGTAGGGGGCGGGGAGCAGTACTTC.

The chain has TRBV9 and TRBJ1-6; D possibly corresponds to TRBD1 (5 bases). V was trimmed by 3 bases and J by 7 bases, leaving 5 bases between them. This CDR3 contains 12 residues. CDR1 and CDR2 (germline): SGDLS, YYNGEE. Written as DNA, the CDR3 is TGTGCCAGCAGCGAGGGGAATTCACCCCTCCACTTT. Translation: CASSEGNSPLHF.

The chain couples TRBV7-3 to TRBJ2-3; D call uncertain. V was shortened by 1 base and J by 6 bases, with 8 bases between the two germline ends. Per germline, CDR1 SGHTA and CDR2 FQGTGA. The CDR3 is 13 residues long. CDR3 nucleotide sequence: TGTGCCAGCAGCTTAAGTATAACCGATACGCAGTATTTT. Translating gives CASSLSITDTQYF.

The chain links TRBV5-4 to TRBJ2-7; maybe TRBD1 (6 bases). CDR1 and CDR2 (germline): SGHNT, YYREEE (reference sequence). The CDR3 loop spans 14 amino acids. V lost 2 bases and J lost 2, with 11 bases in between. CDR3 DNA sequence: TGTGCCAGCAGCTTAGGGGGAAATCCCTACGAGCAGTACTTC. Protein product: CASSLGGNPYEQYF.

This clone was observed a single time. This chain uses TRBV24-1 with TRBJ2-7, with a tentative D call TRBD2 (5 bases). The CDR3 extends over 12 amino acids. Germline V gene sequence: CDR1 KGHDR, CDR2 SFDVKD. V lost 1 base and J 7 bases, leaving 7 bases between the germline ends. CDR3 loop: CATSDFGVEQYF. As DNA, the CDR3 is TGTGCCACCAGTGATTTCGGGGTTGAGCAGTACTTC.

The chain has TRBV19 and TRBJ2-7, with 10 bases lining up with TRBD2. The CDR3 is made up of 15 amino acids. V trimming: 3 bases; J trimming: 5 bases; junction bases outside the gene matches: 7. Per the germline V gene, CDR1 is LNHDA and CDR2 is SQIVND (reference sequence). Here the CDR3 reads CASSMNVAGGHEQYF. The CDR3 nucleotides are TGTGCCAGTAGTATGAACGTAGCGGGGGGCCACGAGCAGTACTTC.

In this sample, this clone turned up once. V and J are TRBV19 and TRBJ1-5; 9 nucleotides match TRBD1. The CDR3 sequence is 16 residues long. Germline-derived CDR1 and CDR2 are LNHDA and SQIVND (reference sequence). Trimming removed 5 bases from V and 0 bases from J; junction bases left unmatched: 5. The CDR3 is CASSDRGAYSNQPQHF. The CDR3 region has the DNA TGTGCCAGTAGTGACAGGGGGGCCTATAGCAATCAGCCCCAGCATTTT.

The J gene is TRBJ2-4, the V gene TRBV6-6; D remains unclear. V was pared by 5 bases and J by 9 bases, with 14 bases between. This CDR3 is built from 13 residues. In germline, CDR1 is MNHNY, CDR2 SVGAGI (reference sequence). CDR3 in amino acids: CASSPGPLTIQYF. In DNA form, the CDR3 reads TGTGCCAGCAGTCCCGGGCCGTTGACCATTCAGTACTTC.

The chain joins TRBV3-1 (or the pseudogene TRBV3-2) to TRBJ1-1; maybe TRBD1 (6 bases). The CDR3 extends over 15 amino acids. Looked up from germline, CDR1 is LGHDT and CDR2 is YNNKEL (reference sequence). V was trimmed by 0 bases and J by 9 bases, leaving 17 bases between them. The DNA for the CDR3 is TGTGCCAGCAGCCAAGATTTCCCAGGGGCGCGGAAAGCTTTCTTT. This gives the protein CASSQDFPGARKAFF.

V and J are TRBV10-3 and TRBJ2-5; 9 bases agree with TRBD1. Germline loops: CDR1 ENHRY, CDR2 SYGVKD. Germline trimming cut 3 bases from V and 3 bases from J; bases unmatched to any gene: 8. The CDR3 contains 16 residues. The CDR3 reads CAISEGTGIAEETQYF. CDR3 sequence (DNA): TGTGCCATCAGTGAAGGGACAGGGATCGCGGAAGAGACCCAGTACTTC.

This clone was counted a single time. The chain recombines TRBV24-1 with TRBJ2-2, with TRBD1 matching 9 bases. The CDR3 runs 16 residues. With V trimmed by 1 base and J by 3 bases, 2 bases remained unmatched. Germline V gives CDR1 KGHDR, CDR2 SFDVKD. CDR3 nucleotide sequence: TGTGCCACCAGTGATTTAGGGACAGGGCACACCGGGGAGCTGTTTTTT. It codes for CATSDLGTGHTGELFF.

V and J are TRBV10-1 and TRBJ1-5; D gene ambiguous. With 2 bases removed from V and 4 bases from J, the gap between germline ends came to 12 bases. Germline V gene data show CDR1 as WNHNN and CDR2 as SYGVQD (reference sequence). The length of the CDR3 is 15 residues. The CDR3: CASSEERAENQPQHF. In nucleotides, the CDR3 is TGCGCCAGCAGTGAGGAGAGGGCCGAAAATCAGCCCCAGCATTTT.

This clone turned up a few times. The gene calls are TRBV12-3 or TRBV12-4 and TRBJ2-7, with TRBD1 as a possible D gene (5 bases). Between the trimmed V and J ends, which lost 3 bases and 6 bases, there was a span of 12 bases. This CDR3 comprises 13 residues. This CDR3 reads CASSLNRWGEQYF. As DNA, the CDR3 is TGTGCCAGCAGTTTGAACAGGTGGGGCGAGCAGTACTTC.

The rearrangement joins TRBV10-3 to TRBJ2-1; TRBD2 agrees at 9 bases. J gave up 7 bases and V 0 bases, and 7 bases lay outside the gene matches. Germline V gene sequence: CDR1 ENHRY, CDR2 SYGVKD. This CDR3 is built from 16 residues. CDR3 loop: CAISESRGGGRNEQFF. Here the CDR3 DNA reads TGTGCCATCAGTGAGTCTCGCGGGGGGGGCCGAAATGAGCAGTTCTTC.

The DNA for the CDR3 is TGTGCCAGCACCCAAGGGGGATTGGGCACTGAAGCTTTCTTT. This translates into CASTQGGLGTEAFF. V usage is TRBV5-6 and J usage is TRBJ1-1; D may be TRBD1 (6 bases). The CDR3 totals 14 residues. Trimming took 6 bases from V and 4 from J, leaving 16 bases between them. Per germline, CDR1 SGHDT and CDR2 YYEEEE.

The genes are TRBV6-5 and TRBJ1-2; a weak D match, TRBD1 (6 bases). The CDR3 is made up of 14 amino acids. V lost 7 bases and J 4 bases, leaving 16 bases between the germline ends. Germline V gene data show CDR1 as MNHEY and CDR2 as SVGAGI. CDR3 in amino acids: CASTPWGPGYGYTF. The CDR3 bases are TGTGCCAGCACTCCGTGGGGGCCAGGCTATGGCTACACCTTC.

This chain connects TRBV21-1 to TRBJ2-3; TRBD1, the table's D call, lacks a check against the DNA. TRBV21-1 is labeled a pseudogene. This CDR3 spans 17 amino acids. Written as DNA, the CDR3 is TGTGCCAGCAGCCTTCCGGACAAAACATGTGGCACAGATACGCAGTATTTT. It is translated as CASSLPDKTCGTDTQYF.

This chain links TRBV11-2 with TRBJ1-6, with D unclear. Germline CDR1 and CDR2: SGHAT and FQNNGV. V gave up 5 bases and J gave up 0 bases, with 5 bases separating them. CDR3 length equals 14 residues. CDR3 loop: CASSLNSYNSPLHF. The DNA for the CDR3 is TGTGCCAGCAGCCTCAACTCCTATAATTCACCCCTCCACTTT.

The chain combines TRBV5-4 with TRBJ1-2; no firm D call. Germline V gene sequence: CDR1 SGHNT, CDR2 YYREEE (reference sequence). The CDR3 runs 13 residues. Between the trimmed V and J ends, which lost 4 bases and 4 bases, there was a span of 11 bases. CDR3 nucleotides: TGTGCCAGCAGCCCCGAGGAAGCCTATGGCTACACCTTC. The encoded protein is CASSPEEAYGYTF.